A selection of T cell receptor beta chains follows, all from one sample in a study of blood T cell repertoires in COVID-19. Method: immunoSEQ multiplex PCR; TCRdb's copy keeps in-frame clones and lacks some. The table lists 250,000 or so clones, about nine tenths of them singletons. Specimen: peripheral blood. Every receptor here comes from a woman aged 40 to 50 who had recovered from COVID-19. Each CDR3 is given with its conserved first and last residue. D genes are given only for firm matches. Expanded clones get a size class; other rows say once, few or many, or leave the size out.

D gene	V gene	J gene	clone size	CDR3 DNA	CDR3 protein
-	TRBV5-1	TRBJ2-1	-	TGCGCCAGCAGCTTGATAGGGAGCTCCTACAATGAGCAGTTCTTC	CASSLIGSSYNEQFF
-	TRBV19	TRBJ1-1	-	TGTGCCAGTAGTACTTCCAGGAACACTGAAGCTTTCTTT	CASSTSRNTEAFF
TRBD2	TRBV6-2/TRBV6-3	TRBJ2-7	-	TGTGCCAGCAGTTCGACTAGCGGGAACGAGCAGTACTTC	CASSSTSGNEQYF
-	TRBV7-9	TRBJ2-7	-	TGTGCCAGCAGCCCCCAGGGGGGCTTGAGGTACGAGCAGTACTTC	CASSPQGGLRYEQYF
-	TRBV19	TRBJ1-2	-	TGTGCCAGTAGTTCTGGGCTGGAATGGTATGGCTACACCTTC	CASSSGLEWYGYTF
-	TRBV27	TRBJ1-2	once	TGTGCCAGCAGTTTAAAACACCCCACAGGGTCTTATGGCTACACCTTC	CASSLKHPTGSYGYTF
TRBD1	TRBV28	TRBJ1-1	-	TGTGCCAGCAGTTCCTGGACAGGGAGGGTGGACACTGAAGCTTTCTTT	CASSSWTGRVDTEAFF
TRBD2	TRBV9	TRBJ2-1	-	TGTGCCAGCAGCGAGTTAGGACTAGCGGGGCTCAATGAGCAGTTCTTC	CASSELGLAGLNEQFF
TRBD1	TRBV2	TRBJ2-1	-	TGTGCCAGCAGCCTCCGGGACAGGGGGCGGAATGAGCAGTTCTTC	CASSLRDRGRNEQFF
-	TRBV6-5	TRBJ2-2	-	TGTGCCAGCAGTTACGGGACTCCGAGCACCGGGGAGCTGTTTTTT	CASSYGTPSTGELFF
-	TRBV18	TRBJ1-3	-	TGTGCCAGCTCACCACGGTCAGGCCAGCCGGGAAACACCATATATTTT	CASSPRSGQPGNTIYF
-	TRBV15	TRBJ2-1	-	TGTGCCACCAGCAGAGACGAAGGACACTACAATGAGCAGTTCTTC	CATSRDEGHYNEQFF
TRBD2	TRBV7-3	TRBJ2-7	-	TGTGCCAGCAGCTTGGCTAGCGGGCCTACCTACGAGCAGTACTTC	CASSLASGPTYEQYF
-	TRBV7-9	TRBJ2-1	-	TGTGCCAGCAGCCACTCCTACAATGAGCAGTTCTTC	CASSHSYNEQFF
TRBD1	TRBV6-5	TRBJ2-2	-	TGTGCCAGCAGGGGACAGGGATCCACCGGGGAGCTGTTTTTT	CASRGQGSTGELFF
-	TRBV12-3/TRBV12-4	TRBJ1-5	-	TGTGCCAGCAGCTTCCCCCCCGATCAGCCCCAGCATTTT	CASSFPPDQPQHF
TRBD2	TRBV7-9	TRBJ2-1	-	TGTGCCAGCAGCTCCGGGACTAGCGGGGTGGGACTCTACAATGAGCAGTTCTTC	CASSSGTSGVGLYNEQFF
TRBD2	TRBV5-4	TRBJ2-7	once	TGTGCCAGCAGCTTGATAGCGGGAGAAGGGTACGAGCAGTACTTC	CASSLIAGEGYEQYF
TRBD2	TRBV30	TRBJ2-7	-	TGTGCCTGGAGTGCCGTAGCGGGAGGGTCCTTCTCCTACGAGCAGTACTTC	CAWSAVAGGSFSYEQYF
TRBD1	TRBV6-1	TRBJ1-1	-	TGTGCCAGCAGTGAAGCGCGGGACAGAGGTGAAGCTTTCTTT	CASSEARDRGEAFF
-	TRBV15	TRBJ2-4	-	TGTGCCACCAGGCCAGGCGGTGGACAGAAAAACATTCAGTACTTC	CATRPGGGQKNIQYF
-	TRBV4-1	TRBJ1-1	-	TGCGCCAGCAGCCAATCCGGACCGGGGGGTGAAGCTTTCTTT	CASSQSGPGGEAFF
TRBD2	TRBV27	TRBJ2-5	-	TGTGCCAGCAGGCCCTTAACTAGCGGGAGGGTGTACCAAGAGACCCAGTACTTC	CASRPLTSGRVYQETQYF
TRBD1	TRBV16	TRBJ1-6	-	TGTGCCAGCAGCCAACAGGGGGGTTATTCACCCCTCCACTTT	CASSQQGGYSPLHF
-	TRBV21-1	TRBJ2-7	-	TGTGCCAGCAGCGCCAACCCCGCGAGCTCCTACGAGCAGTACTTC	CASSANPASSYEQYF
TRBD1	TRBV27	TRBJ2-7	-	TGTGCCAGCAGGAACCCCGGGACAGGGAGAAACGAGCAGTACTTC	CASRNPGTGRNEQYF
TRBD2	TRBV2	TRBJ2-7	-	TGTGCCAGCACTACTGCTAGCGGGGGCTCCTACGAGCAGTACTTC	CASTTASGGSYEQYF
-	TRBV4-2	TRBJ2-1	many	TGTGCCAGCAGCCCCGGTTGGACAGCGCCCTACAATGAGCAGTTCTTC	CASSPGWTAPYNEQFF
TRBD1	TRBV3-1/TRBV3-2	TRBJ2-5	-	TGTGCCAGCAGCCAAGGACAGGGGGTTAAGATAGAGACCCAGTACTTC	CASSQGQGVKIETQYF
-	TRBV6-6	TRBJ2-5	-	TGTGCCAGCACAAGGGGCCCTCAAGAGACCCAGTACTTC	CASTRGPQETQYF
TRBD2	TRBV19	TRBJ2-5	-	TGTGCCAGTACCAATCGGGGGATGGGGACTAGCGGGAGCGTGGGGACCCAAGAGACCCAGTACTTC	CASTNRGMGTSGSVGTQETQYF
-	TRBV27	TRBJ1-1	-	TGTGCCAGCAGTTTGCGGAGTCCCTACGCGGACACTGAAGCTTTCTTT	CASSLRSPYADTEAFF
-	TRBV11-2	TRBJ2-7	once	TGTGCCAGCAGCTTAGCCCAGTCCAACTCCTACGAGCAGTACTTC	CASSLAQSNSYEQYF
-	TRBV5-8	TRBJ1-3	-	TGTGCCAGCAGCCTAACAGGTTTTGAGTCTGGAAACACCATATATTTT	CASSLTGFESGNTIYF
TRBD1	TRBV3-1/TRBV3-2	TRBJ2-6	-	TGTGCCAGCAGCCTACAGGGGGCGCTTGGGGCCAACGTCCTGACTTTC	CASSLQGALGANVLTF
-	TRBV25-1	TRBJ1-4	-	TGTGCCAGCAGTGACAGGGGTTCTGGGGAAAAACTGTTTTTT	CASSDRGSGEKLFF
-	TRBV29-1	TRBJ1-2	-	TGCAGCGTTGAATCTCGGGGAAACAGCCCCACATATGGCTACACCTTC	CSVESRGNSPTYGYTF
-	TRBV6-5	TRBJ1-3	-	TGTGCCAGCAGCCTAACCTTTGGAAACACCATATATTTT	CASSLTFGNTIYF
TRBD2	TRBV3-1/TRBV3-2	TRBJ2-7	-	TGTGCCAGCAGCCAAGATAGCGGGAGGGCCTTTTACGAGCAGTACTTC	CASSQDSGRAFYEQYF
-	TRBV18	TRBJ2-2	-	TGTGCCAGCTCACCTCCGACTAGTAGAGACACCGGGGAGCTGTTTTTT	CASSPPTSRDTGELFF
-	TRBV19	TRBJ2-3	-	TGTGCCAGTAGTGAATTTAGCGGAACTAGCACAGATACGCAGTATTTT	CASSEFSGTSTDTQYF
TRBD2	TRBV3-1/TRBV3-2	TRBJ2-3	-	TGTGCCAGCAGCCAAGACCGGGGGGTGGTCGGCACAGATACGCAGTATTTT	CASSQDRGVVGTDTQYF
TRBD2	TRBV7-2	TRBJ2-3	-	TGTGCCAGCAGCTCCCTAGCGGGAGCCCCAGATACGCAGTATTTT	CASSSLAGAPDTQYF
TRBD2	TRBV27	TRBJ2-7	-	TGTGCCAGCAGTTTATGGGGGGGGAGCTCCTACGAGCAGTACTTC	CASSLWGGSSYEQYF
-	TRBV4-1	TRBJ1-1	-	TGCGCCAGCAGCCTACTGGGTGGAGAGGGGAACACTGAAGCTTTCTTT	CASSLLGGEGNTEAFF
TRBD1	TRBV25-1	TRBJ2-7	-	TGTGCCAGCAGTGCCGGGACAGGGCTACACGAGCAGTACTTC	CASSAGTGLHEQYF
TRBD2	TRBV28	TRBJ2-1	-	TGTGCCAGCAGTTTGGGGGGGACTGAGCAGTTCTTC	CASSLGGTEQFF
TRBD1	TRBV27	TRBJ2-7	many	TGTGCCAGCAGTCGGACAGGGTCCTACGAGCAGTACTTC	CASSRTGSYEQYF
-	TRBV21-1	TRBJ2-5	-	TGTGCCAGCAGCCCAAGAGGGCCGGATAGCGAGATCGAAGAGACCCAGTACTTC	CASSPRGPDSEIEETQYF
-	TRBV2	TRBJ1-4	-	TGTGCCAGCACACCCCGGCTTGGGGGGGCTAATGAAAAACTGTTTTTT	CASTPRLGGANEKLFF
-	TRBV7-2	TRBJ2-2	-	TGTGCCAGCAGCTTATTCGGCGGATACACCGGGGAGCTGTTTTTT	CASSLFGGYTGELFF
-	TRBV24-1	TRBJ2-6	-	TGTGCCACCAGTTCAGGCTCTGGGGCCAACGTCCTGACTTTC	CATSSGSGANVLTF
TRBD2	TRBV6-4	TRBJ2-3	-	TGTGCCAGCAGTCCTTCAACACTGATAGCGGGAGCGTTAGATACGCAGTATTTT	CASSPSTLIAGALDTQYF
-	TRBV27	TRBJ2-7	once	TGTGCCAGCAGTCCCAACCCCCTATACTACGAGCAGTACTTC	CASSPNPLYYEQYF
-	TRBV5-1	TRBJ2-3	once	TGCGCCAGCAGCAGAATAGCGGCCAGCACAGATACGCAGTATTTT	CASSRIAASTDTQYF
-	TRBV27	TRBJ2-2	-	TGTGCCAGCAGTTTTCGGACAATCAACACCGGGGAGCTGTTTTTT	CASSFRTINTGELFF
TRBD2	TRBV2	TRBJ2-1	-	TGTGCCAGCAGTTTGAGCGGGAGGAGTGATGAGCAGTTCTTC	CASSLSGRSDEQFF